Given below is one TCR beta chain in context. Antigen specificity is unknown. This sample was included in a study of cytomegalovirus exposure and HLA in healthy donors. Study-wide findings and caveats: An analysis that was carried out later associated approximately 15,000 TCR beta sequences with HLA alleles at 0.05 false discovery rate. Because they were indistinguishable, some V segments, including TRBV6-2 and TRBV6-3, were excluded. For most TCR beta V segments, an earlier analysis put the productive rate at about 87% or about 30% of the time.

The PCR was carried out with 60 Vbeta primers and 13 Jbeta primers. Some clones are missing from TCRdb's copy, which holds only in-frame ones; the method was immunoSEQ multiplex PCR. This sample carries over 120,000 clones, around 75% of them seen once, and the ten largest clones take about 7%. Trimming removed 5 bases from V and 5 bases from J, with 12 bases in between. The CDR3 covers 13 residues. Germline values: CDR1 MDHEN, CDR2 SYDVKM. The material sequenced was PBMCs. This clonotype was sampled from a man aged 30 to 39 in good health and CMV-seronegative. The J gene is TRBJ1-2, the V gene TRBV28, with D perhaps matching TRBD1 (6 bases). The CDR3 spells CASSPGAGYGYTF. CDR3 DNA: TGTGCCAGCAGTCCAGGGGCAGGGTATGGCTACACCTTC.